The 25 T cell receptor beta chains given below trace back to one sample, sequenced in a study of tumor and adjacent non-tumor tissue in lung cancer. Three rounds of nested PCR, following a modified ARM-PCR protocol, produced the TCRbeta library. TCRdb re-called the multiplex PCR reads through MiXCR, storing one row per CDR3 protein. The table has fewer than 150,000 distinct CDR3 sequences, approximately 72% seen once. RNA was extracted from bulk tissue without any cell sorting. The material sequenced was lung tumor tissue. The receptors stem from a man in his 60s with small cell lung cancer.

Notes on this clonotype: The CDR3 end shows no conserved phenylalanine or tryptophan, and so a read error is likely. This CDR3 is CSARLRANTGELFY. In nucleotides, the CDR3 is TGCAGTGCTAGACTTAGGGCGAACACCGGGGAGCTGTTTTAT. The chain uses TRBV20-1 and TRBJ2-2; D remains ambiguous. Germline CDR1 is DFQATT and CDR2 is SNEGSKA (reference sequence). The CDR3 runs 14 residues. V was shortened by 2 bases and J by 0 bases, with 7 bases between the two germline ends.

CDR3 bases: TGTGCCAGCAGCACAGGACCGGCGGGGGTTAGCGGAATCTCCTACGAGCAGTACGTC. Its protein is CASSTGPAGVSGISYEQYV. The V and J genes are TRBV5-4 and TRBJ2-7; 7 bases match TRBD2. CDR3 length equals 19 residues. V was clipped by 4 bases and J by 0 bases; unmatched bases: 19. The germline CDR1 and CDR2 sequences are SGHNT and YYREEE (reference sequence).

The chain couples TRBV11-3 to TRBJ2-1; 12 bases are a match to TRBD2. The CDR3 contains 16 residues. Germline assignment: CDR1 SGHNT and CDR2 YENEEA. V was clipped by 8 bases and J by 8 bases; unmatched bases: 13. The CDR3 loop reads CASGPASGRVFDEQFF. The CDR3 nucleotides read TGTGCCAGCGGCCCGGCTAGCGGGAGGGTTTTCGATGAGCAGTTCTTC.

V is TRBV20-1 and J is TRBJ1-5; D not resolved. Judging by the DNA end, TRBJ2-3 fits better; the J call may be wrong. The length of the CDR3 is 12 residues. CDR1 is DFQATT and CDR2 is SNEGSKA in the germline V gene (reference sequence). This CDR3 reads CSASSLHQPQYF. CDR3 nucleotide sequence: TGCAGTGCTAGCTCCTTACATCAGCCCCAGTATTTT.

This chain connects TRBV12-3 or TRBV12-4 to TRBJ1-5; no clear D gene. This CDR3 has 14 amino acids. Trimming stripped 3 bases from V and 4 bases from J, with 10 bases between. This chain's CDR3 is CASSLGSTNQPQHF. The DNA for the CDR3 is TGTGCCAGCAGTTTGGGCAGTACTAATCAGCCCCAGCATTTT.

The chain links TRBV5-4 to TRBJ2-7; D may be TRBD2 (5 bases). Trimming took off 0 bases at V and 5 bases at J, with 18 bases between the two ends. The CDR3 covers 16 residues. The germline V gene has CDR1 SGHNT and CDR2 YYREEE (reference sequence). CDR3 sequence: CASSLVVEVGAHEQYF. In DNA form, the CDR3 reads TGTGCCAGCAGCTTGGTGGTAGAAGTGGGAGCCCACGAGCAGTACTTC.

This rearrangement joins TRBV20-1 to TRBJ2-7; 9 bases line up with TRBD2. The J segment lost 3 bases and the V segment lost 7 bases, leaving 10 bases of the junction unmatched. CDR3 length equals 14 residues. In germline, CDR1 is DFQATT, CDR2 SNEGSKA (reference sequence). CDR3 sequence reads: CSVRMLAGFYEQYF. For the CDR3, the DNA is TGCAGTGTTAGGATGCTAGCGGGATTCTACGAGCAGTACTTC.

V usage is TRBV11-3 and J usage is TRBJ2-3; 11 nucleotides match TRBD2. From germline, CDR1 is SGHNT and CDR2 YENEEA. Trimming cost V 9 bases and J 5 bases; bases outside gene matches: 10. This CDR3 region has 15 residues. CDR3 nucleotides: TGTGCCAGAAAAATCACTAGCGGGAGTTTAGATACGCAGTATTTT. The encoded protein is CARKITSGSLDTQYF.

CDR3 region: CASSLHTEAVHGYTF. The CDR3 bases are TGTGCCAGCAGCTTGCATACTGAGGCTGTTCATGGCTACACCTTC. The chain employs TRBV5-5 and TRBJ1-2; unclear D gene. This CDR3 has 15 amino acids. Trimming took 1 base from V and 6 from J, leaving 16 bases between them. Germline V gene data show CDR1 as SGHKS and CDR2 as YYEKEE (reference sequence).

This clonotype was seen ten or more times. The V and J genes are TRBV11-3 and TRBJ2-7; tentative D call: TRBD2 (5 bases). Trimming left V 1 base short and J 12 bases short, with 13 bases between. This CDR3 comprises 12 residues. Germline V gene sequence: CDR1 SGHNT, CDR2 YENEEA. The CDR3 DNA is TGTGCCAGCAGCTTAGGGGGAGTCGTTGTGTACTTC. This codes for CASSLGGVVVYF.

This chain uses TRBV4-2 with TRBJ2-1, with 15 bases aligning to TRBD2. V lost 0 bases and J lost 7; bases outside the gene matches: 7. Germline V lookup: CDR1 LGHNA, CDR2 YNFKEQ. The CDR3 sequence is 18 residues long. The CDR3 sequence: CASSQELSGTSGRNEQFF. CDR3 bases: TGTGCCAGCAGCCAAGAGCTGTCCGGGACTAGCGGGAGGAATGAGCAGTTCTTC.

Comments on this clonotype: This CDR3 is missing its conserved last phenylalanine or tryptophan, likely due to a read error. CDR3 coding DNA: TGTGCCAGCAGTGAACTTGCGGGAGGGATGAATGAGCAGTTCATC. Protein: CASSELAGGMNEQFI. The chain links TRBV6-1 to TRBJ2-1, with 9 nucleotides matching TRBD2. From germline, CDR1 is MNHNS and CDR2 SASEGT. This CDR3 is 15 amino acids long. V lost 2 bases and J lost 7; bases outside the gene matches: 6.

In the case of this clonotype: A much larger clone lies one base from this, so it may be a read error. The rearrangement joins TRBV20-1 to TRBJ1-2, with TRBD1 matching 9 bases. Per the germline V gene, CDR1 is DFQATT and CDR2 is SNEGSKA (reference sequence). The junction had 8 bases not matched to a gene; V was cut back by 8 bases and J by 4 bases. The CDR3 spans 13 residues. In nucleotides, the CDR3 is TGCAGTACCAGCGGACAGGGGAGCTATGGCTACACCTTC. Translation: CSTSGQGSYGYTF.

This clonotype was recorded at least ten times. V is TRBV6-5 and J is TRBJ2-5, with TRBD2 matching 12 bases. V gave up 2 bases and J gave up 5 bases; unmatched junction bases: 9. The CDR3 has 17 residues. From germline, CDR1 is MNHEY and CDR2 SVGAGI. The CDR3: CASSYGLAGGAGETQYF. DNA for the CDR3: TGTGCCAGCAGTTACGGGCTAGCGGGAGGGGCGGGTGAGACCCAGTACTTC.

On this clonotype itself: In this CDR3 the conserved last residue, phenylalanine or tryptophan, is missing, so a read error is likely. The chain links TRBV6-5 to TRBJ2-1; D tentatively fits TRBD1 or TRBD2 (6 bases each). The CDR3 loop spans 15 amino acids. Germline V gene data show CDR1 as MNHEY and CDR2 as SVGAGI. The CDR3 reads CASRRGESPYSEQFY. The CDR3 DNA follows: TGTGCCAGCAGAAGGGGGGAGTCTCCCTACAGTGAGCAGTTCTAC.

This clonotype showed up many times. The CDR3 loop reads CASSTGDGNQPQHF. CDR3 DNA: TGTGCCAGCAGTACCGGCGACGGCAATCAGCCCCAGCATTTT. The chain is built from TRBV6-2 or TRBV6-3 and TRBJ1-5; no reliable D call. The CDR3 has 14 residues. Deletions cut 5 bases from V and 2 bases from J, with 10 bases between. The germline CDR1 and CDR2 sequences are MNHEY and SVGEGT.

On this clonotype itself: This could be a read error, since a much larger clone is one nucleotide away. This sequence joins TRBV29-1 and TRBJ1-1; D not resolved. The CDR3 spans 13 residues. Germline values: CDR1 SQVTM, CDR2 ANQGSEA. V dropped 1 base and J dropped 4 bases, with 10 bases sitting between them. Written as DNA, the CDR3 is TGCAGCGTTGAAGGAATCGGGAGCACTGAAGCTTTCTTT. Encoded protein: CSVEGIGSTEAFF.

CDR3 loop: CASSLGGHSEQFF. CDR3 nucleotides: TGTGCCAGCAGTTTAGGGGGGCACAGTGAGCAGTTCTTC. The chain carries TRBV12-3 or TRBV12-4 and TRBJ2-1, with D perhaps TRBD1 (6 bases). V was cut by 1 base and J by 9 bases, with 10 bases left in between. There are 13 residues in the CDR3.

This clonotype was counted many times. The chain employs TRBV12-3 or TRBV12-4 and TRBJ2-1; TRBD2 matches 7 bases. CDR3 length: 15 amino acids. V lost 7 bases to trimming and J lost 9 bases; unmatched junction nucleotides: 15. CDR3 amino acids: CASIGGSSRHGEQFF. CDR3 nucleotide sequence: TGTGCCAGCATCGGGGGGTCTAGCAGGCATGGTGAGCAGTTCTTC.

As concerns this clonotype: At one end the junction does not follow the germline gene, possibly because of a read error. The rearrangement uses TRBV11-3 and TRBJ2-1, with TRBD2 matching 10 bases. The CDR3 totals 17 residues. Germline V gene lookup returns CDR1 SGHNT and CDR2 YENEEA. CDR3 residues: CASSSGLAGGPYYEQFF. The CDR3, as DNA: TGTGCCAGCAGCTCGGGATTAGCGGGAGGACCCTACTATGAGCAGTTCTTC.

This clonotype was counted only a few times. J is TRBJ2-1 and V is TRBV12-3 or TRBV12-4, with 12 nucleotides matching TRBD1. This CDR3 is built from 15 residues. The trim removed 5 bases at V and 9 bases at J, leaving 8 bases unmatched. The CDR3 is CASSTRDRGQGEQFF. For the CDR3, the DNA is TGTGCCAGCAGTACCCGGGACAGGGGGCAGGGTGAGCAGTTCTTC.

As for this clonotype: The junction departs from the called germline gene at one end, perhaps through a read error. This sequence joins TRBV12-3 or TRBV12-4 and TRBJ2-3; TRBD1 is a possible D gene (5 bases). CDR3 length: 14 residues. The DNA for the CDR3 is TGTGCCAGCAGTGGGCGCGCACCGACAGCTACGCAGTATTTC. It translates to CASSGRAPTATQYF.

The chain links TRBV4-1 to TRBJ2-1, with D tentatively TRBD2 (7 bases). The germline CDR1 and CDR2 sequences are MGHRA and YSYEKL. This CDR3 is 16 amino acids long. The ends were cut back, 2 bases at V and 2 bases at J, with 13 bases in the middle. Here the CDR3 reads CASSQSGGRAYNEQFF. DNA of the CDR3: TGCGCCAGCAGCCAATCCGGGGGGCGAGCCTACAATGAGCAGTTCTTC.

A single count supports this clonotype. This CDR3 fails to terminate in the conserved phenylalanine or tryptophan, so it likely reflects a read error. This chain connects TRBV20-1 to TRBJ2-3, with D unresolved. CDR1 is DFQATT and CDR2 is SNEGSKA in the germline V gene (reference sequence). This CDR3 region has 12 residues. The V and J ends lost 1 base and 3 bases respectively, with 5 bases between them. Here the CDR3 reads CSARAVTDTQYY. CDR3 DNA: TGCAGTGCTAGAGCGGTGACAGATACGCAGTATTAT.

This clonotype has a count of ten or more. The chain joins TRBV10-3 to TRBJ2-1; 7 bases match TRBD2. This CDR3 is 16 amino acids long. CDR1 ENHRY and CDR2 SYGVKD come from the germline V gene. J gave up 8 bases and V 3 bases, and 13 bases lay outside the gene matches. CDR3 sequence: CAISDPSGTNTDEQFF. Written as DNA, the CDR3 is TGTGCCATCAGTGACCCCTCCGGGACTAACACGGATGAGCAGTTCTTC.